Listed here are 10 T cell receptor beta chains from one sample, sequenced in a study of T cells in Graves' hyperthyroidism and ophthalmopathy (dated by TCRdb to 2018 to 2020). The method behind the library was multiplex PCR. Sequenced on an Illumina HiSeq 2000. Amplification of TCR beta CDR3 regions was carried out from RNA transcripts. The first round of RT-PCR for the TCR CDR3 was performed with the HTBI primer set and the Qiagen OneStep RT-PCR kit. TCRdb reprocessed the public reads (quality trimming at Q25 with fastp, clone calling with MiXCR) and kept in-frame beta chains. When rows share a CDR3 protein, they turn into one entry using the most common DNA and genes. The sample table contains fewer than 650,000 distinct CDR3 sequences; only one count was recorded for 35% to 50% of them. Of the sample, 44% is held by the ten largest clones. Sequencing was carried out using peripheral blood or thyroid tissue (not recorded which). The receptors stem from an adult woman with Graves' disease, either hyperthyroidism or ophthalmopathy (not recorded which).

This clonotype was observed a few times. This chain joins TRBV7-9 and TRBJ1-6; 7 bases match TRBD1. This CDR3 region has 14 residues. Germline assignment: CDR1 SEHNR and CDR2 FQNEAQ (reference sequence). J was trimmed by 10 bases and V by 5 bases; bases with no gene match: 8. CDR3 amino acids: CASSHRGRDSPLHF. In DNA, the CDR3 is TGTGCCAGCAGCCACAGGGGAAGGGACTCACCCCTCCACTTT.

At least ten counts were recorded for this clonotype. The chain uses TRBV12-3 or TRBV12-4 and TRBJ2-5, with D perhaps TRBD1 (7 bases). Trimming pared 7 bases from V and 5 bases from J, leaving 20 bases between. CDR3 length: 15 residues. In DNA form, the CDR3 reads TGTGCCAGCAAAGAAGGGTGGAGGGGGCGGGAGACCCAGTACTTC. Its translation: CASKEGWRGRETQYF.

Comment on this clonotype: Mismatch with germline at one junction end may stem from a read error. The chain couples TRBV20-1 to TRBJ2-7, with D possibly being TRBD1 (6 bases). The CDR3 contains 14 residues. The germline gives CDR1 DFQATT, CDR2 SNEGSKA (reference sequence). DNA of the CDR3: TGCAGTGCTAGAGATTCTAACAGGGTTTACGAGCGGTACTTC. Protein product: CSARDSNRVYERYF.

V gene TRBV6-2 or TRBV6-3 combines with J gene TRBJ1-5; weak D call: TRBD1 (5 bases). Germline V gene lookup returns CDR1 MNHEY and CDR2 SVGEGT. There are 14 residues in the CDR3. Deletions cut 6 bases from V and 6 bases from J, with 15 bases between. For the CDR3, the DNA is TGTGCCAGCAGGGTCGGGGGAAATAGTCAGCCCCAGCATTTT. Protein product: CASRVGGNSQPQHF.

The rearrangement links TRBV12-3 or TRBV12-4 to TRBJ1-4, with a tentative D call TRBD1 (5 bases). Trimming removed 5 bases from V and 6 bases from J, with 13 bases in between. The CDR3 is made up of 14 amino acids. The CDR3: CASSTRDWDEKLFF. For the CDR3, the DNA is TGTGCCAGCAGTACCAGGGATTGGGATGAAAAACTGTTTTTT.

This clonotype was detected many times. CDR3 residues: CASSVEGQGSYEQYF. DNA of the CDR3: TGTGCCAGCAGCGTAGAAGGGCAGGGATCCTACGAGCAGTACTTC. This rearrangement joins TRBV9 to TRBJ2-7, with D maybe TRBD1 (5 bases). The CDR3 contains 15 residues. CDR1 is SGDLS, CDR2 YYNGEE, per germline. Trimming removed 0 bases at V and 1 base at J, with 11 bases between.

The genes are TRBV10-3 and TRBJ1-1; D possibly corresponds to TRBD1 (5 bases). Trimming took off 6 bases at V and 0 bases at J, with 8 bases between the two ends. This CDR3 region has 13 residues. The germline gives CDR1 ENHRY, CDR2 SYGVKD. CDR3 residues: CAIRTEMNTEAFF. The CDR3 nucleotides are TGTGCCATCAGGACAGAGATGAACACTGAAGCTTTCTTT.

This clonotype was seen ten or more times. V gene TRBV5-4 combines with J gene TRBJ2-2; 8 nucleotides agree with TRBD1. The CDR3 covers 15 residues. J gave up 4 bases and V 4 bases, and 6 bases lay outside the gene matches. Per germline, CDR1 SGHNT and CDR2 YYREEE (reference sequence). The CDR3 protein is CASSQDRVVTGELFF. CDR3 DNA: TGTGCCAGCAGCCAGGACAGGGTGGTCACCGGGGAGCTGTTTTTT. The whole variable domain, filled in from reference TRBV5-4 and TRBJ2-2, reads ETGVTQSPTHLIKTRGQQVTLRCSSQSGHNTVSWYQQALGQGPQFIFQYYREEENGRGNFPPRFSGLQFPNYSSELNVNALELDDSALYLCASSQDRVVTGELFFGEGSRLTVL.

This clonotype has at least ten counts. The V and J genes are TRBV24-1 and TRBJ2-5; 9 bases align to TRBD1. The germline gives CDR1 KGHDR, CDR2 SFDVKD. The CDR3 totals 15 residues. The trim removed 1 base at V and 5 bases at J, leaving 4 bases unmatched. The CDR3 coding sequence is TGTGCCACCAGTGATTTTGGGACAGGGCGTGAGACCCAGTACTTC. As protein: CATSDFGTGRETQYF.

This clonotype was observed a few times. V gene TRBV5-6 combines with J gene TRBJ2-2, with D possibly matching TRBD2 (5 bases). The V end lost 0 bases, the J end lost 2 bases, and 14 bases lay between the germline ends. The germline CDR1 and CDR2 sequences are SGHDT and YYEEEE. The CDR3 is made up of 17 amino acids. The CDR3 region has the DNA TGTGCCAGCAGCTTGGGTCTAGCTCGACACAACACCGGGGAGCTGTTTTTT. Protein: CASSLGLARHNTGELFF. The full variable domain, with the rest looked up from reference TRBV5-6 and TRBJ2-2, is DAGVTQSPTHLIKTRGQQVTLRCSPKSGHDTVSWYQQALGQGPQFIFQYYEEEERQRGNFPDRFSGHQFPNYSSELNVNALLLGDSALYLCASSLGLARHNTGELFFGEGSRLTVL.